Detailed here is one T cell receptor beta chain. Antigen: not known. This entry belongs to a study of T cell responses to AZD1222 COVID-19 vaccine. The table came from immunoSEQ multiplex PCR; TCRdb's copy has only in-frame clones and leaves some out. The table has about 150,000 clones, 93% seen once. Study outcomes and limitations: The donor group comprised mostly white British people and more females; the analysis possibly underestimated clonal diversity. Baseline testing showed seropositivity in only a handful of AZD1222 recipients.

Germline CDR1 is SGHRS and CDR2 is YFSETQ. This CDR3 is built from 14 residues. V was shortened by 5 bases and J by 3 bases, with 13 bases between the two germline ends. The sequence was collected from an adult in good health. Sequencing used peripheral blood, obtained on day 0 of AZD1222 vaccination. The V call is TRBV5-1, the J call TRBJ2-3, with D perhaps assigned TRBD1 or TRBD2 (5 bases each). CDR3: CASSGLGGTDTQYF. For the CDR3, the DNA is TGCGCCAGCAGTGGGCTTGGGGGAACAGATACGCAGTATTTT.